This T cell receptor beta chain is from a study of T cells in Graves' hyperthyroidism and ophthalmopathy. With regard to this clonotype: Since a much larger clone is just one base distant, this may be a read error.

Amplification of TCR beta CDR3 regions used RNA as the template. HTBI primers were used for first-round RT-PCR of the TCR CDR3. Each CDR3 protein gets one entry after TCRdb re-called the multiplex PCR reads with MiXCR. The sample has roughly 660,000 distinct CDR3 sequences, roughly 17% seen once. Exclusion of patients followed from uncontrolled infection, other autoimmune disease, pregnancy or lactation. What was sequenced was blood. The sequence derives from a man aged 45-60 years with Graves' hyperthyroidism.

The chain's CDR3 is CASRTSRTNEKPFF. DNA for the CDR3: TGTGCCAGCAGGACATCTAGAACTAATGAAAAACCGTTTTTT. The rearrangement joins TRBV27 to TRBJ1-4; no firm D call. Germline assignment: CDR1 MNHEY and CDR2 SMNVEV (reference sequence). The CDR3 sequence is 14 residues long.